This passage covers 11 T cell receptor beta chains from one sample sequenced in a study of neoadjuvant nivolumab and ipilimumab in lung cancer. Assay used: immunoSEQ multiplex PCR; TCRdb lists only in-frame clones, some missing. The data show about 3,000 clones, 80% to 90% seen once. Sequences were derived from tumor tissue, sampled after neoadjuvant nivolumab, alone or with ipilimumab, at or shortly before surgery. The origin of the receptors is an adult with non-small cell lung cancer.

The gene calls are TRBV6-1 and TRBJ1-5; 7 bases fit TRBD1. This CDR3 spans 12 amino acids. J gave up 6 bases and V 6 bases, and 2 bases lay outside the gene matches. The germline CDR1 and CDR2 sequences are MNHNS and SASEGT. CDR3 residues: CASRDRRQPQHF. In DNA form, the CDR3 reads TGTGCCAGCAGGGACAGGCGTCAGCCCCAGCATTTT.

V usage is TRBV7-8 and J usage is TRBJ2-3; D not certain. V gave up 5 bases and J gave up 3 bases, with 6 bases separating them. CDR3 size: 12 residues. Germline V gene data show CDR1 as SGHVS and CDR2 as FQNEAQ. The CDR3 loop is CASSPTTDTQYF. Here the CDR3 DNA reads TGTGCCAGCAGCCCAACGACAGATACGCAGTATTTT.

Only a few counts were recorded for this clone. The chain couples TRBV28 to TRBJ1-2; TRBD1 aligns across 7 bases. V trimming: 4 bases; J trimming: 0 bases; junction bases outside the gene matches: 2. The CDR3 has 14 residues. Germline V gives CDR1 MDHEN, CDR2 SYDVKM. CDR3: CASSSGQPNYGYTF. The CDR3 nucleotides read TGTGCCAGCAGTTCGGGACAGCCTAACTATGGCTACACCTTC.

This clone has a single count. This rearrangement joins TRBV19 to TRBJ1-5; D gene ambiguous. Deletions cut 5 bases from V and 7 bases from J, with 12 bases between. The CDR3 has 13 residues. CDR1 and CDR2 (germline): LNHDA, SQIVND (reference sequence). The CDR3 sequence: CASSPEVRQPQHF. The CDR3 DNA follows: TGTGCCAGTAGTCCGGAGGTAAGGCAGCCCCAGCATTTT. The complete variable domain, with remaining parts taken from reference TRBV19 and TRBJ1-5, reads DGGITQSPKYLFRKEGQNVTLSCEQNLNHDAMYWYRQDPGQGLRLIYYSQIVNDFQKGDIAEGYSVSREKKESFPLTVTSAQKNPTAFYLCASSPEVRQPQHFGDGTRLSIL.

This chain uses TRBV18 with TRBJ1-1; maybe TRBD1 (5 bases). The CDR3 covers 15 residues. V dropped 6 bases and J dropped 3 bases, with 17 bases sitting between them. Germline V gives CDR1 KGHSH, CDR2 LQKENI. This CDR3 reads CASSYAGGFDTEAFF. CDR3 DNA sequence: TGTGCCAGCTCCTACGCTGGGGGGTTCGACACTGAAGCTTTCTTT.

The chain recombines TRBV28 with TRBJ2-7, with D maybe TRBD1 (8 bases). The CDR3 consists of 15 residues. Trimming cost V 5 bases and J 0 bases, with 14 bases left between them. CDR1 is MDHEN, CDR2 SYDVKM, per germline. The CDR3 reads CASSQTGEGSYEQYF. DNA of the CDR3: TGTGCCAGCAGTCAGACAGGGGAGGGCTCCTACGAGCAGTACTTC.

The CDR3 nucleotides are TGTGCCAGCTCACCGTCTGCCGGGGAGCTGTTTTTT. This gives the protein CASSPSAGELFF. This chain links TRBV18 with TRBJ2-2; D gene ambiguous. V was cut by 3 bases and J by 6 bases, with 5 bases left in between. Germline values: CDR1 KGHSH, CDR2 LQKENI. The CDR3 extends over 12 amino acids.

This clone appeared once. The CDR3 loop is CASSVSLVRETQYF. CDR3 coding DNA: TGTGCCAGCAGCGTCTCGTTGGTAAGGGAGACCCAGTACTTC. The chain carries TRBV7-6 and TRBJ2-5; no firm D call. CDR1 SGHVS and CDR2 FNYEAQ come from the germline V gene. V was trimmed by 5 bases and J by 5 bases, leaving 15 bases between them. The CDR3 sequence is 14 residues long.

The V gene is TRBV6-5, the J gene TRBJ2-7, with 9 bases lining up with TRBD2. V lost 10 bases, J lost 3 bases, and 10 bases stayed unmatched. Germline values: CDR1 MNHEY, CDR2 SVGAGI. CDR3 length: 14 amino acids. CDR3 sequence (DNA): TGTGCCACCTATAGCGGGAGAGAGAACTACGAGCAGTACTTC. Its translation is CATYSGRENYEQYF.

The chain uses TRBV6-5 and TRBJ1-5; no reliable D call. This CDR3 has 13 residues. CDR1 is MNHEY and CDR2 is SVGAGI in the germline V gene. V was cut by 4 bases and J by 9 bases, with 13 bases left in between. The CDR3 spells CASSFGLGSPQHF. The CDR3 region has the DNA TGTGCCAGCAGTTTTGGATTAGGATCGCCCCAGCATTTT.

Here the CDR3 DNA reads TGTGCCAGCAGTTACGGGACAGGGGTGTATGACACTGAAGCTTTCTTT. This codes for CASSYGTGVYDTEAFF. The V call is TRBV6-6, the J call TRBJ1-1; 10 bases are a match to TRBD1. V lost 2 bases and J lost 3; bases outside the gene matches: 6. Germline values: CDR1 MNHNY, CDR2 SVGAGI (reference sequence). CDR3 length equals 16 residues.